This TCR beta chain was sequenced in a study of T cells after yellow fever vaccination. J gave up 9 bases and V 0 bases, and 5 bases lay outside the gene matches. Germline V gene sequence: CDR1 KGHSH, CDR2 LQKENI. The CDR3 is 15 residues long. The TCR cDNA carried a universal primer site and UMIs from 5'RACE template switching. TCRdb used MiXCR to reprocess the 5' RACE reads, holding one entry per CDR3 protein. Counted here are 200,000 to 300,000 distinct CDR3 sequences, 13% occurring once; the ten biggest clones make up 0.45% to 0.65%. With respect to this clonotype: Its antigen is unknown.

General observations from the study: Of the clonotypes, a small share occurred in both CD4 and CD8 compartments. Subsequent to the booster, the majority of primary-vaccination clones reappeared (around 96% CD4, 85% to 90% CD8).

The receptor was derived from a man aged 25-40 years who received the YFV17D yellow fever vaccine. The chain uses TRBV18 and TRBJ2-1, with TRBD2 identical over 10 bases. Here the sequenced sample was CD4+ T cells sorted from PBMCs, taken 45 days after the yellow fever booster vaccination. The chain's CDR3 is CASSPPSSGRREQFF. The CDR3 DNA sequence: TGTGCCAGCTCACCACCCTCTAGCGGGAGACGTGAGCAGTTCTTC.